One and the same sample provided the 20 T cell receptor beta chains below, sequenced in a study of blood T cell repertoires in COVID-19. Clones were sequenced by immunoSEQ multiplex PCR, and TCRdb holds only the in-frame ones, with some missing. Among about 200,000 clones listed, 65% to 85% were seen once. Sequenced: peripheral blood. The receptors stem from a human donor in a cohort sampled during active COVID-19.

The chain employs TRBV27 and TRBJ2-3; D unresolved. Trimming cost V 6 bases and J 0 bases, with 13 bases left between them. This CDR3 comprises 15 residues. Germline V gene data show CDR1 as MNHEY and CDR2 as SMNVEV (reference sequence). DNA for the CDR3: TGTGCCAGCAGCCCGAGGCAAGTAAGCACAGATACGCAGTATTTT. It encodes CASSPRQVSTDTQYF.

The chain links TRBV7-2 to TRBJ2-7, with unresolved D. Germline V lookup: CDR1 SGHTA, CDR2 FQGNSA. The V gene lost 0 bases and the J gene lost 5 bases, with 8 bases spanning the gap. The CDR3 contains 13 residues. In DNA form, the CDR3 reads TGTGCCAGCAGCTTAGCGGTCCGGGACGAGCAGTACTTC. It encodes CASSLAVRDEQYF.

The chain's CDR3 is CAISESPRDTEAFF. As DNA, the CDR3 is TGTGCCATCAGTGAGAGTCCGAGGGACACTGAAGCTTTCTTT. The chain couples TRBV10-3 to TRBJ1-1; D is undetermined. Trimming left V 2 bases short and J 3 bases short, with 10 bases between. The CDR3 covers 14 residues. The germline V gene has CDR1 ENHRY and CDR2 SYGVKD.

Worth noting for this clone: Compared with germline, one end of the junction differs, possibly owing to a read error. This chain joins TRBV2 and TRBJ1-1, with D hard to call. Germline V lookup: CDR1 SNHLY, CDR2 FYNNEI. This CDR3 is built from 8 residues. CDR3 DNA sequence: TGTGCCAGCAGCACCCGGTACTTT. It yields the protein CASSTRYF.

This clone was detected only a few times. Within the sample, other DNA sequences also encode this same CDR3. The chain employs TRBV5-4 and TRBJ2-1; TRBD2 matches at 7 bases. In germline, CDR1 is SGHNT, CDR2 YYREEE (reference sequence). There are 15 residues in the CDR3. Losses at the gene ends were 4 bases for V and 0 bases for J; bases not matched to a gene: 4. The CDR3 bases are TGTGCCAGCAGCACCGGGGGGAGCTCCTACAATGAGCAGTTCTTC. Translation gives CASSTGGSSYNEQFF.

The chain employs TRBV19 and TRBJ1-6, with D perhaps TRBD1 (6 bases). The germline V and J ends were trimmed by 4 bases and 6 bases, with 22 bases remaining between them. CDR1 and CDR2 (germline): LNHDA, SQIVND (reference sequence). The CDR3 is 18 residues long. The CDR3: CASSRGLRRTAFNSPLHF. The DNA of the CDR3 is TGTGCCAGTAGTAGAGGTCTTCGTCGGACAGCGTTTAATTCACCCCTCCACTTT.

The V and J genes are TRBV9 and TRBJ2-7, with 8 bases that match TRBD2. The V gene end was trimmed by 0 bases and the J gene end by 4 bases; junction bases not matched to a gene: 6. Germline-derived CDR1 and CDR2 are SGDLS and YYNGEE. The CDR3 runs to 15 residues. CDR3 sequence: CASSVAGGPGYEQYF. DNA of the CDR3: TGTGCCAGCAGCGTAGCGGGAGGGCCGGGGTACGAGCAGTACTTC.

The rearrangement joins TRBV30 to TRBJ1-5; no firm D call. This CDR3 is 13 amino acids long. V was pared by 2 bases and J by 5 bases, with 10 bases between. The germline V gene has CDR1 GTSNPN and CDR2 SVGIG (reference sequence). The CDR3, as DNA: TGTGCCTGGAGTTTCGGGATGGATCAGCCCCAGCATTTT. Its translation: CAWSFGMDQPQHF.

The rearrangement links TRBV2 to TRBJ2-1; D remains ambiguous. Between the trimmed V and J ends, which lost 3 bases and 9 bases, there was a span of 6 bases. This CDR3 comprises 11 residues. Germline assignment: CDR1 SNHLY and CDR2 FYNNEI. The CDR3: CASSDSTEQFF. The CDR3 coding sequence is TGTGCCAGCAGTGACAGTACTGAGCAGTTCTTC.

The gene calls are TRBV2 and TRBJ2-7; 8 nucleotides match TRBD2. The V and J ends lost 6 bases and 7 bases, in that order; junction bases with no gene match: 8. CDR3 length: 13 residues. Germline V gene sequence: CDR1 SNHLY, CDR2 FYNNEI. The CDR3 DNA is TGTGCCAGCAGGAAGAGCGGGAGAGGGGAGCAGTACTTC. It encodes CASRKSGRGEQYF.

This sequence joins TRBV6-2 or TRBV6-3 and TRBJ2-1; 8 positions agree with TRBD1. Trimming removed 0 bases from V and 0 bases from J; junction bases left unmatched: 4. Germline V gene lookup returns CDR1 MNHEY and CDR2 SVGEGT. This CDR3 contains 17 residues. CDR3 bases: TGTGCCAGCAGTTACTCGACGGACAGGGTCTCCTACAATGAGCAGTTCTTC. Protein: CASSYSTDRVSYNEQFF.

The chain is built from TRBV10-3 and TRBJ1-3; 8 bases are a match to TRBD1. The CDR3 is 12 amino acids. V shed 11 bases and J 4 bases; nucleotides not matched to a gene: 4. Per the germline V gene, CDR1 is ENHRY and CDR2 is SYGVKD. DNA for the CDR3: TGTGCCGCATGGGACAGGGGAAACACCATATATTTT. Translation: CAAWDRGNTIYF.

The chain recombines TRBV12-3 or TRBV12-4 with TRBJ1-1, with a possible D match to TRBD1 (6 bases). Deletions cut 6 bases from V and 9 bases from J, with 17 bases between. The CDR3 totals 13 residues. Here the CDR3 reads CASSPAPGTKAFF. CDR3 coding DNA: TGTGCCAGCAGCCCTGCCCCCGGGACAAAAGCTTTCTTT.

The CDR3 spells CASSKRAGEETQYF. As DNA, the CDR3 is TGTGCCAGTAGTAAGAGGGCAGGGGAAGAGACCCAGTACTTC. The V gene is TRBV19, the J gene TRBJ2-5, with TRBD1 as a possible D gene (6 bases). The CDR3 consists of 14 residues. Trimming removed 4 bases from V and 3 bases from J, with 12 bases in between. Germline V gene sequence: CDR1 LNHDA, CDR2 SQIVND (reference sequence).

V and J are TRBV4-3 and TRBJ2-2; D possibly corresponds to TRBD2 (7 bases). CDR3 length: 17 amino acids. Between the trimmed V and J ends, which lost 4 bases and 2 bases, there was a span of 17 bases. Germline V CDR1 and CDR2: LGHNA, YSLEER. The CDR3 is CASSPLGRGGNTGELFF. Here the CDR3 DNA reads TGCGCCAGCAGCCCCCTGGGGAGGGGGGGAAACACCGGGGAGCTGTTTTTT.

The V call is TRBV5-1, the J call TRBJ2-1; 7 bases match TRBD1. The CDR3 has 15 residues. J gave up 8 bases and V 0 bases, and 8 bases lay outside the gene matches. CDR1 and CDR2 from the germline V gene are SGHRS and YFSETQ. CDR3 DNA: TGCGCCAGCAGCTTGGAGGGAAGAGGGGGCGATGAGCAGTTCTTC. Translated: CASSLEGRGGDEQFF. Full variable domain (outside the CDR3, taken from reference TRBV5-1 and TRBJ2-1): KAGVTQTPRYLIKTRGQQVTLSCSPISGHRSVSWYQQTPGQGLQFLFEYFSETQRNKGNFPGRFSGRQFSNSRSEMNVSTLELGDSALYLCASSLEGRGGDEQFFGPGTRLTVL.

This clone was observed once. V usage is TRBV4-1 and J usage is TRBJ2-4; D is uncertain. This CDR3 comprises 11 residues. V dropped 1 base and J dropped 12 bases, with 7 bases sitting between them. CDR1 MGHRA and CDR2 YSYEKL come from the germline V gene. CDR3: CASSQGHNQYF. DNA for the CDR3: TGCGCCAGCAGCCAAGGGCACAATCAGTACTTC.

The CDR3 loop reads CASSSILWDRRPYGYTF. DNA of the CDR3: TGTGCCAGCAGCTCCATACTTTGGGACAGGAGGCCCTATGGCTACACCTTC. The rearrangement links TRBV13 to TRBJ1-2, with TRBD1 matching 8 bases. The CDR3 has 17 amino acids. The germline gives CDR1 PRHDT, CDR2 FYEKMQ (reference sequence). V trimming: 4 bases; J trimming: 4 bases; junction bases outside the gene matches: 14.

J is TRBJ2-1 and V is TRBV24-1; 7 nucleotides agree with TRBD2. CDR1 KGHDR and CDR2 SFDVKD come from the germline V gene. There are 15 residues in the CDR3. The ends lost 3 bases at V and 6 bases at J; junction bases unmatched: 7. The CDR3 DNA reads TGTGCCACCAGTGATCGCTACTCGGGGGGCAATGAGCAGTTCTTC. Translated: CATSDRYSGGNEQFF.

This chain uses TRBV28 with TRBJ1-1; weak D call: TRBD1 (6 bases). CDR1 is MDHEN, CDR2 SYDVKM, per germline. CDR3 length equals 13 residues. V lost 5 bases and J lost 5, with 12 bases in between. The CDR3 coding sequence is TGTGCCAGCAGTAGGGGGACCCCGACTGAAGCTTTCTTT. Translation gives CASSRGTPTEAFF.